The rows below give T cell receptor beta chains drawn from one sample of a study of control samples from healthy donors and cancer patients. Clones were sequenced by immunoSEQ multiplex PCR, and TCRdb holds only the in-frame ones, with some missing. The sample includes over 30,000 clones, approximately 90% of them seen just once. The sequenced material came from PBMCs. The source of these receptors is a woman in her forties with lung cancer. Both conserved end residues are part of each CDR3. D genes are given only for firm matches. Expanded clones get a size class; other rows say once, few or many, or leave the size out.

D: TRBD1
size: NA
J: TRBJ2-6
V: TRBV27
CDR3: CASSFLGQGVSGANVLTF
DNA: TGTGCCAGCAGTTTCTTGGGACAGGGTGTATCTGGGGCCAACGTCCTGACTTTC

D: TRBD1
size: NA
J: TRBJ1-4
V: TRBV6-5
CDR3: CASRRTGTGNEKLFF
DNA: TGTGCCAGCAGGAGGACCGGGACAGGGAATGAAAAACTGTTTTTT

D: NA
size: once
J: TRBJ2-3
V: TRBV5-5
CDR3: CASSLGLSSSSTDTQYF
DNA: TGTGCCAGCAGCTTGGGGTTGAGTTCATCTAGCACAGATACGCAGTATTTT

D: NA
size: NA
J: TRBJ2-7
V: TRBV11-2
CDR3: CASSLTSYEQYF
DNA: TGTGCCAGCAGCCTCACATCTTACGAGCAGTACTTC

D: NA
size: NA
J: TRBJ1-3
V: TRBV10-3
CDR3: CAISEGRSGNTIYF
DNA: TGTGCCATCAGTGAGGGAAGGTCTGGAAACACCATATATTTT

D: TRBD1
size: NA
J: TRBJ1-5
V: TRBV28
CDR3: CASSPLDRGRNQPQHF
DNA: TGTGCCAGCAGCCCTCTCGACAGGGGTCGGAATCAGCCCCAGCATTTT

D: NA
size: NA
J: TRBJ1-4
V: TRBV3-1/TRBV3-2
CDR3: CASSQGGRIGEKLFF
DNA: TGTGCCAGCAGCCAAGGGGGGAGGATAGGTGAAAAACTGTTTTTT

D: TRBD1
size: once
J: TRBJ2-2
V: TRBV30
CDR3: CAWSVRQGGAGELFF
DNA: TGTGCCTGGAGTGTAAGACAGGGGGGGGCCGGGGAGCTGTTTTTT

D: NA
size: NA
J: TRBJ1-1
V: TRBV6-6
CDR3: CASTGFSMNTEAFF
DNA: TGTGCCAGCACCGGATTTAGCATGAACACTGAAGCTTTCTTT

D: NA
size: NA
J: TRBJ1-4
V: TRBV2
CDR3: CASREKGTNEKLFF
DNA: TGTGCCAGCAGAGAGAAAGGGACTAATGAAAAACTGTTTTTT

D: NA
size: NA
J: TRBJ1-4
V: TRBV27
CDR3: CASSPNRAPRGYEKLFF
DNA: TGTGCCAGCAGTCCCAACCGGGCCCCAAGGGGATATGAAAAACTGTTTTTT

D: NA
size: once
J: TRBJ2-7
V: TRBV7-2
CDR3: CASSSDYGSYEQYF
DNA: TGTGCCAGCAGCTCGGACTATGGCTCCTACGAGCAGTACTTC

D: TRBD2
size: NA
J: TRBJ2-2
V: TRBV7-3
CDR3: CASSPGTSPTGELFF
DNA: TGTGCCAGCAGCCCCGGGACTAGCCCCACCGGGGAGCTGTTTTTT

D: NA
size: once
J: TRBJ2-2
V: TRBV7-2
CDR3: CASSFLTGELFF
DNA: TGTGCCAGCAGCTTTCTGACTGGGGAGCTGTTTTTT

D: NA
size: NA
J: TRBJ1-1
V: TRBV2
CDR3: CASKDGLDTEAFF
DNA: TGTGCCAGCAAGGACGGGTTGGACACTGAAGCTTTCTTT

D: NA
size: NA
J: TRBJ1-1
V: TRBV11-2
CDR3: CASSYLMNTEAFF
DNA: TGTGCCAGCAGCTACCTAATGAACACTGAAGCTTTCTTT

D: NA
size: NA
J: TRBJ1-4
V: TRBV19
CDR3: CASSLEVGEKLFF
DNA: TGTGCCAGTAGTCTGGAGGTGGGTGAAAAACTGTTTTTT

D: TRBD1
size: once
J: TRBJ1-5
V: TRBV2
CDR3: CASRDRQNQPQHF
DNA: TGTGCCAGCAGGGACAGGCAAAATCAGCCCCAGCATTTT

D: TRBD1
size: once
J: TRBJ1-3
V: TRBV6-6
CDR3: CASSSGDRGGNTIYF
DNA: TGTGCCAGCAGTTCAGGGGACAGAGGTGGAAACACCATATATTTT

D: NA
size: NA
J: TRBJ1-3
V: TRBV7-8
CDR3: CASSFITGEPSGNTIYF
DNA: TGTGCCAGCAGCTTTATCACAGGTGAACCCTCTGGAAACACCATATATTTT

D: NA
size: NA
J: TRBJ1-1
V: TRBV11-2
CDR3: CASSSGAPGAFF
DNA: TGTGCCAGCAGCTCAGGGGCACCCGGTGCTTTCTTT

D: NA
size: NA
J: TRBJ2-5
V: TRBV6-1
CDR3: CASSEGSVLETQYF
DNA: TGTGCCAGCAGTGAAGGGAGCGTCCTAGAGACCCAGTACTTC

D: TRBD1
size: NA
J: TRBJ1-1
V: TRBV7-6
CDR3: CASSGYTGGGTEAFF
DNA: TGTGCCAGCAGCGGGTACACAGGGGGCGGCACTGAAGCTTTCTTT

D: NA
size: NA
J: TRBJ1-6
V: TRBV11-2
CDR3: CASSLLQGGSPLHF
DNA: TGTGCCAGCAGCTTACTCCAGGGCGGTTCACCCCTCCACTTT

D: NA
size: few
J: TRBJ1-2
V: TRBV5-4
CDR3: CASSPDGNYGYTF
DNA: TGTGCCAGCAGCCCGGACGGTAACTATGGCTACACCTTC

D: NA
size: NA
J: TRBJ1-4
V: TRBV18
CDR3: CASSPPNRVTNEKLFF
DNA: TGTGCCAGCTCACCACCCAACAGGGTGACTAATGAAAAACTGTTTTTT

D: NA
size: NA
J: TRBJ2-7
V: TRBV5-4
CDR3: CASSSGQTYEQYF
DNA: TGTGCCAGCAGCTCGGGACAAACCTACGAGCAGTACTTC

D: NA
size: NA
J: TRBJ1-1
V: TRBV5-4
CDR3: CASSPPGQGITYTEAFF
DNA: TGTGCCAGCAGCCCCCCGGGGCAGGGGATAACATACACTGAAGCTTTCTTT

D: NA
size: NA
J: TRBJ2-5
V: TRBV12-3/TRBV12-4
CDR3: CASSFVGPETQYF
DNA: TGTGCCAGCAGTTTCGTAGGGCCGGAGACCCAGTACTTC

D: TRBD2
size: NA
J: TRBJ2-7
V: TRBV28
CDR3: CASSFGVRQGGYEQYF
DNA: TGTGCCAGCAGTTTCGGCGTTCGGCAGGGAGGGTACGAGCAGTACTTC

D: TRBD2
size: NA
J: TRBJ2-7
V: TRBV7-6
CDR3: CASSAGLAGVRYEQYF
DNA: TGTGCCAGCAGCGCGGGACTAGCGGGGGTTAGGTACGAGCAGTACTTC

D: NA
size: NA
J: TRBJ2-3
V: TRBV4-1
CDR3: CASSQVDLGFTDTQYF
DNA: TGCGCCAGCAGCCAAGTTGATCTGGGGTTCACAGATACGCAGTATTTT